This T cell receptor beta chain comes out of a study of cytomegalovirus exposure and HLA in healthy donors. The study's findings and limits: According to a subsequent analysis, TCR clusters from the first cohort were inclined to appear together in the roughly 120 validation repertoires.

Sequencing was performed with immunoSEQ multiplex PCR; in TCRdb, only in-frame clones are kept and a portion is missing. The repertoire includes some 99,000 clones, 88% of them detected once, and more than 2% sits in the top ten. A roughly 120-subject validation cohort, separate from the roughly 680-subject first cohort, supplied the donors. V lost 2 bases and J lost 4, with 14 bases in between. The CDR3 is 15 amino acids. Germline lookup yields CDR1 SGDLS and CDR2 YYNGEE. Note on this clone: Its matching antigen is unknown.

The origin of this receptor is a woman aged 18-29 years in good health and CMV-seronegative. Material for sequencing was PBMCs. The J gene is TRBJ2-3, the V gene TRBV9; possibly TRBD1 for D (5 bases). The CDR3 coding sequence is TGTGCCAGCAGCGTTCAGGGAAAGGCGGCAGATACGCAGTATTTT. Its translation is CASSVQGKAADTQYF.